The sequence of this T cell receptor (beta chain) was determined in a study of T cells after yellow fever vaccination (dated 2019 in TCRdb). In the study overall: Libraries from fractions with low cell numbers were prepared with the SMART-Seq v4 Ultra Low Input RNA kit. To follow T-cell clones before and after both primary and booster YFV17D yellow fever vaccination, bulk TCR alpha and beta repertoires underwent longitudinal sequencing. Two healthy male donors made up the cohort, one aged 18 to 30 years and the other aged 30 to 40 years. Blood samples were taken at several timepoints before and after primary and secondary immunization, and bulk PBMC replicates and cell subsets were isolated. Overall results and qualifications from the work: Only a couple of donors were included in the study, so the extent to which the findings can be generalized is limited. A small fraction of clonotypes appeared in both the CD4 and CD8 compartments, likely as a result of convergent recombination. Computational filtering was needed because FACS-sorted repertoires could contain abundant contaminating clonotypes from the bulk population. After the booster, most of the clones that had expanded following primary vaccination were detected again (almost 98% of CD4 and 88% of CD8), which suggests that memory was broadly maintained. Compared with the primary T-cell response, the secondary T-cell response was faster but weaker, reaching its peak on day 5 rather than on day 15.

The sequencing machine was an Illumina NovaSeq 6000. TCR cDNA was synthesized by 5'RACE template switching, which introduced a universal primer site and unique molecular identifiers. Priming of cDNA synthesis was performed from both the TCR alpha and TCR beta constant segments. Library amplification used two PCR steps, and the second PCR step added sample barcodes and sequencing adapters. Sequencing of libraries was performed on Illumina HiSeq 2500 (2x100 bp) or NovaSeq (2x150 bp). The study's own analysis went as follows. MIGEC was used to demultiplex reads and collapse the reads into UMI consensus sequences, and MiXCR was used for V(D)J alignment. Using edgeR on replicate PBMC samples, clonotypes were called vaccine-responding if FDR was below 0.01 and the log2 fold change was above 5 up to day 15. Each bulk clonotype was labeled CD4 or CD8 based on which sequenced repertoire, CD4 or CD8, contained the clonotype at higher abundance. The public sequencing data were trimmed at Q25 with fastp and processed into clonotypes with MiXCR by TCRdb, which kept only in-frame beta chains. Records with the same CDR3 protein are collapsed into one entry carrying the most frequent genes and DNA. The V and J calls come from TCRdb's annotation, not from the publication. The sample table holds 250,000 to 400,000 distinct CDR3 sequences, of which roughly 4% were seen once. Around 25% of the sample belongs to the ten largest clones.

In its sample, this clonotype was seen a few times. It lacks a known antigen. No clone much larger than this one lies a single base away; base qualities are absent. Read against the paper, the sample's treatment or condition label means: live attenuated yellow fever vaccine strain. At each blood-draw timepoint, two biological replicates of bulk PBMCs were obtained. A standard Ficoll-Paque protocol was used to isolate PBMCs from peripheral blood. TriZol was used to extract RNA from bulk PBMCs, CD4 and CD8 fractions, and dextramer-positive and dextramer-negative fractions. The CDR3 sequence holds 13 residues, the cysteine and phenylalanine included. Kept here is only the CDR3 DNA, which spans 39 bases and is read in frame from base 1. CDR1 and CDR2 are read off the germline V gene (reference sequence) as SGHNT and YYREEE. V trim: 4 bases; J trim: 9 bases; unmatched bases: 7.

Sequenced here: PBMCs, sampled 5 days after the yellow fever booster vaccination. The receptor was isolated from a man aged 18 to 29 who received the YFV17D yellow fever vaccine. This sequence uses TRBV5-4 and TRBJ1-5, with 7 central nucleotides matching TRBD1. The DNA sequence reads TGTGCCAGCAGCCCCGACAGGGCGAGGCCCCAGCATTTT. This translates into CASSPDRARPQHF.